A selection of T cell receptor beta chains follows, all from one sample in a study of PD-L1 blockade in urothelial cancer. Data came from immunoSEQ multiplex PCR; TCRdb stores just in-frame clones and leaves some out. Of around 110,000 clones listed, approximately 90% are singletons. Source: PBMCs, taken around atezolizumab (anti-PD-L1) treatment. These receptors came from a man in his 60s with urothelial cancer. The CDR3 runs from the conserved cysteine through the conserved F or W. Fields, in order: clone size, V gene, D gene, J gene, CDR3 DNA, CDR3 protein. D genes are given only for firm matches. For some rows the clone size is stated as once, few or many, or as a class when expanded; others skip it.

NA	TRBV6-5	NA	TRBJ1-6	TGTGCCAGCAGTTACTCGGGCGGGAGTTCACCCCTCCACTTT	CASSYSGGSSPLHF
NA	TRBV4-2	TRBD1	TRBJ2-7	TGTGCCAGCAGCCACGGGACAGGAACCTACGAGCAGTACTTC	CASSHGTGTYEQYF
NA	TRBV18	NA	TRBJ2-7	TGTGCCAGCTCACCCTTGGGGATGCGAGCGGGCCTCACCTCCTACGAGCAGTACTTC	CASSPLGMRAGLTSYEQYF
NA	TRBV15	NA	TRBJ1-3	TGTGCCACCAGCAGAGAAACCCCGGCGGACACCATATATTTT	CATSRETPADTIYF
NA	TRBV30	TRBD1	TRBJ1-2	TGTGCCTGGACCCGGACAGGGGGCAACTATGGCTACACCTTC	CAWTRTGGNYGYTF
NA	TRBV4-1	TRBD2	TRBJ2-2	TGCGCCAGCAGCCAAGATCCGGGGGGAGACACCGGGGAGCTGTTTTTT	CASSQDPGGDTGELFF
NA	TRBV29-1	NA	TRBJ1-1	TGCAGCGTTGAAGTTGATCCGCGGTCTGCTTTCTTT	CSVEVDPRSAFF
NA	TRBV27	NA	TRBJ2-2	TGTGCCAGCAGTTTCTCGGTCGGGGAGCTGTTTTTT	CASSFSVGELFF
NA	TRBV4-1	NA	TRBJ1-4	TGCGCCAGCAGCCTTGGACACCTTGCAACTAATGAAAAACTGTTTTTT	CASSLGHLATNEKLFF
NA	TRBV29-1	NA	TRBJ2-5	TGCAGCGTTGAAACCACCAATCGGGAGACCCAGTACTTC	CSVETTNRETQYF
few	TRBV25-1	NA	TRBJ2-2	TGTGCCAGCCGGCAGGGTCCCGGGGAGCTGTTTTTT	CASRQGPGELFF
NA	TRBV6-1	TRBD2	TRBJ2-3	TGTGCCAGCGGAGGTAGGACTAGCGGTGCAGATACGCAGTATTTT	CASGGRTSGADTQYF
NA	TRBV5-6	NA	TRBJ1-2	TGTGCCAGCGAACGGGCAGGGGTCCATGGCTACACCTTC	CASERAGVHGYTF
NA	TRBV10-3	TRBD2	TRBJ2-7	TGTGCCATCAGTGAGTCGAAATCGGCGGGAGGGCCGTACGAGCAGTACTTC	CAISESKSAGGPYEQYF
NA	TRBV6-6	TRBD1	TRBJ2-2	TGTGCCAGCAGCCAAAGGGACAGATACACCGGGGAGCTGTTTTTT	CASSQRDRYTGELFF
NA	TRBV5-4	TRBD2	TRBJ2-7	TGTGCCAGCAGCAGATCAGCGGGAGGGGACTACGAGCAGTACTTC	CASSRSAGGDYEQYF
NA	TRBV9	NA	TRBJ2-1	TGTGCCAGCAGCGTAGTGCGGGTCTACAATGAGCAGTTCTTC	CASSVVRVYNEQFF
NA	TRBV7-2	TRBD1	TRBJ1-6	TGTGCCAGCAGCGCGGACAGGGGGTATGGATCACCCCTCCACTTT	CASSADRGYGSPLHF
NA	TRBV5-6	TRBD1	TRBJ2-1	TGTGCCAGCAGCCAGGGGGATGTTCTCATAAGTGAGCAGTTCTTC	CASSQGDVLISEQFF
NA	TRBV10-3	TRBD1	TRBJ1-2	TGTGCCATCAGTGGATTACAGGGGGGCGGCTACACCTTC	CAISGLQGGGYTF
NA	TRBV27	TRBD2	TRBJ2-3	TGTGCCAGCAGTTTGCGGCGGGGGGCTGCAGATACGCAGTATTTT	CASSLRRGAADTQYF
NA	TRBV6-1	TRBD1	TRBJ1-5	TGTGCCAGCAGTCCGGGACAGGGGAATCAGCCCCAGCATTTT	CASSPGQGNQPQHF
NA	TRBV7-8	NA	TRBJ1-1	TGTGCCAGCAGAGGGGCTAATGGGAACACTGAAGCTTTCTTT	CASRGANGNTEAFF
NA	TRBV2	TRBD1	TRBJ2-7	TGTGCCAGCAAGGACAGGTCCTACGAGCAGTACTTC	CASKDRSYEQYF
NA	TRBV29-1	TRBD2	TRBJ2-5	TGCAGCGTTCCAGTGTTTGTAGCGGGAGGGGAGACCCAGTACTTC	CSVPVFVAGGETQYF
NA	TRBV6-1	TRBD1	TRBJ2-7	TGTGCCAGCAGTGCACAGGGGCCCCTCGACGAGCAGTACTTC	CASSAQGPLDEQYF
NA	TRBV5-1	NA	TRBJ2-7	TGCGCCAGCAGTAAGTCGTCGAGCTCCTACGAGCAGTACTTC	CASSKSSSSYEQYF
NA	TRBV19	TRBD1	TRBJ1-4	TGTGCCAGTAGTGCTCCGGGACAGGGAGATGAAAAACTGTTTTTT	CASSAPGQGDEKLFF
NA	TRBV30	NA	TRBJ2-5	TGTGCCTGGACTCGGGGGATCGGCTCTACTCAAGAGACCCAGTACTTC	CAWTRGIGSTQETQYF
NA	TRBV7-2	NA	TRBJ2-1	TGTGCCAGCAGCATCTCCCCCGGGGTATACAATGAGCAGTTCTTC	CASSISPGVYNEQFF
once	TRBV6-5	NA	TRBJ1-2	TGTGCCAGCAGCCCCAGGTCGGCATATGGCTACACCTTC	CASSPRSAYGYTF
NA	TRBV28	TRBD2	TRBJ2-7	TGTGCCAGCAGTGGTAGCGGGAGGCCAACCTACGAGCAGTACTTC	CASSGSGRPTYEQYF
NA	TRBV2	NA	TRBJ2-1	TGTGCCAGCAGTGTAACGGGTTTCGATGAGCAGTTCTTC	CASSVTGFDEQFF
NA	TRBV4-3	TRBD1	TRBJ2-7	TGCGCCAGCAGCCAAGGGTACCGACAGGGTTGGGACGAGCAGTACTTC	CASSQGYRQGWDEQYF
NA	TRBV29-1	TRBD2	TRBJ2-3	TGCAGCGGGGGGAGGGCCGGAGATACGCAGTATTTT	CSGGRAGDTQYF
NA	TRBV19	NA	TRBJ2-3	TGTGCCAGTAGTGTTAAGCGGGCCGCAGATACGCAGTATTTT	CASSVKRAADTQYF
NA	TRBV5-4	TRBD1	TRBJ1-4	TGTGCCAGCAGCCCCGGTCCCGGGACAGGGGTTAATGAAAAACTGTTTTTT	CASSPGPGTGVNEKLFF
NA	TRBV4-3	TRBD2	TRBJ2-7	TGCGCCAGCAGCCAAGATTGGGGTAGCGGGTTCTCCTACGAGCAGTACTTC	CASSQDWGSGFSYEQYF
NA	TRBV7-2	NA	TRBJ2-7	TGTGCCAGCAGCAGAAATCAGGATGACGAGCAGTACTTC	CASSRNQDDEQYF
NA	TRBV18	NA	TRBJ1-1	TGTGCCAGCTCACCCGGCGGGGGTGTCGGGGCTGAAGCTTTCTTT	CASSPGGGVGAEAFF
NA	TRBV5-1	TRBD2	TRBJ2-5	TGCGCCAGTTTTAGCGGGTCCGGCCAAGAGACCCAGTACTTC	CASFSGSGQETQYF
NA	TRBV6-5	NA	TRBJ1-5	TGTGCCAGCAGAAAGGACAGCGCCCCTCATCAGCCCCAGCATTTT	CASRKDSAPHQPQHF
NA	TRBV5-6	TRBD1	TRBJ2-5	TGTGCCAGCAGCTTGGTGGGACAGGGGAAGTTGGAGACCCAGTACTTC	CASSLVGQGKLETQYF
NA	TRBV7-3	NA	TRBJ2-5	TGTGCCAGCAGCACCACGGCTACCGGGACTGGAAGAGAGACCCAGTACTTC	CASSTTATGTGRETQYF
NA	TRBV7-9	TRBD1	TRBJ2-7	TGTGCCAGCAGTGAACAGGGGTCGGACGAGCAGTACTTC	CASSEQGSDEQYF
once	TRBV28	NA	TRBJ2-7	TGTGCCAGCAGCCCTGTGAGGGCCCTATCGGGCTACGAGCAGTACTTC	CASSPVRALSGYEQYF
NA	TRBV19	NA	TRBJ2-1	TGTGCCAGCTCTATCGGTCTTTACAATGAGCAGTTCTTC	CASSIGLYNEQFF
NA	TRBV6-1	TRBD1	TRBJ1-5	TGTGCCGCCGGACAGGGTCAGCCCCAGCATTTT	CAAGQGQPQHF
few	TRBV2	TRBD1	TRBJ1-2	TGTGCCAGCAGTACGACTACAGGGGTCTATGGCTACACCTTC	CASSTTTGVYGYTF
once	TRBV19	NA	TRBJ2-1	TGTGCCAGTACATCTGAGAGCTCCTACAATGAGCAGTTCTTC	CASTSESSYNEQFF
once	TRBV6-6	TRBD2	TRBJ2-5	TGTGCCAGCAGTAAGGGAGGGAACCAAGAGACCCAGTACTTC	CASSKGGNQETQYF